Listed here are 4 T cell receptor beta chains from one sample, sequenced in a study of cytomegalovirus exposure and HLA in healthy donors. The PCR contained 60 Vbeta and 13 Jbeta primers. Sequencing was performed with immunoSEQ multiplex PCR; in TCRdb, only in-frame clones are kept and a portion is missing. This table holds 120,000 or so clones, 80% found once. The sequenced sample consisted of PBMCs. These TCRs come from a man aged 25-40 years in good health and CMV-seropositive.

The chain couples TRBV11-2 to TRBJ1-3; D is uncertain. This CDR3 contains 14 residues. CDR1 SGHAT and CDR2 FQNNGV come from the germline V gene. V lost 4 bases to trimming and J lost 4 bases, with 11 bases between them. The CDR3 DNA reads as TGTGCCAGCAGCTCGAGGTTATCCGGAAACACCATATATTTT. This sequence encodes CASSSRLSGNTIYF. Using reference TRBV11-2 and TRBJ1-3 for the parts outside the CDR3, the full variable domain is EAGVAQSPRYKIIEKRQSVAFWCNPISGHATLYWYQQILGQGPKLLIQFQNNGVVDDSQLPKDRFSAERLKGVDSTLKIQPAKLEDSAVYLCASSSRLSGNTIYFGEGSWLTVV.

This clone was recorded a few times. The chain employs TRBV6-1 and TRBJ2-7; 8 positions agree with TRBD1. This CDR3 is built from 13 residues. From germline, CDR1 is MNHNS and CDR2 SASEGT. V trimming: 6 bases; J trimming: 3 bases; junction bases outside the gene matches: 4. The CDR3 DNA sequence: TGTGCCAGCAGCCGGGACAGGTACTACGAGCAGTACTTC. As protein: CASSRDRYYEQYF.

Only a few counts were recorded for this clone. J is TRBJ2-3 and V is TRBV11-2; 10 bases match TRBD1. Trimming removed 2 bases from V and 4 bases from J; junction bases left unmatched: 3. The CDR3 consists of 15 residues. Germline values: CDR1 SGHAT, CDR2 FQNNGV. CDR3 coding DNA: TGTGCCAGCAGCTTACTTGGACAGGGGGCAGATACGCAGTATTTT. Protein: CASSLLGQGADTQYF.

V is TRBV13 and J is TRBJ1-4, with D unresolved. Trimming cost V 1 base and J 8 bases, with 14 bases left between them. Per germline, CDR1 PRHDT and CDR2 FYEKMQ (reference sequence). This CDR3 is built from 15 residues. CDR3 sequence: CASSLDSPREEKLFF. The CDR3 DNA reads TGTGCCAGCAGCTTAGATAGCCCACGGGAAGAAAAACTGTTTTTT.